This entry concerns a single T cell receptor (beta chain). Its cognate antigen has yet to be identified. Base qualities were left out, and no much larger clone turns up one base away. The identical CDR3 is also encoded by other nucleotide sequences in the sample. In total, approximately 610 healthy bone marrow donors made up the cohort. All cohort members were sampled while nominally healthy, although unrecorded immune exposures were likely present. The donor tested CMV seropositive, placing the donor among the 310 or so seropositive members of the cohort. Every donor gave a peripheral blood sample, and the peripheral blood mononuclear cells from that sample were used for TCR beta sequencing. Genomic DNA extraction from the blood cell samples was performed with the Qiagen DNeasy Blood Extraction Kit. The CDR1 and CDR2 encoded by the germline V gene (reference sequence) are SEHNR and FQNEAQ. From the cysteine up to the phenylalanine, the CDR3 has a length of 14 residues. Left in the record is the CDR3 DNA by itself, 42 bases read in frame from the first base. From V the trimming removes 1 base and from J it removes 7 bases, while the gene matches leave 4 bases of the junction unaccounted for.

The sample originates from a study of cytomegalovirus exposure and HLA in healthy donors (dated by TCRdb to the late 2010s). The study in broad terms: In an earlier analysis of 450 to 750 of the donors, 276 Gb of sequence data and 90 million to 120 million unique TCR beta sequences from 150 million to 200 million T cells were reported. An early release covering roughly 640 HLA-typed donors comprised about 310 gigabases of sequencing data and some 79 million unique TCR sequences. The genetic ancestry cluster associated with self-reported Caucasian donors included 70% to 85% of the roughly 400 genotyped donors. The study aimed to test whether cataloging public T cell receptors could reveal signatures of past pathogen exposure. The study used immunosequencing to profile the T cell repertoires of 666 subjects and linked those repertoires to cytomegalovirus serostatus. Besides the first cohort of hundreds of subjects, a separate validation cohort made up of 120 different subjects was used. To predict cytomegalovirus infection status, the study combined high-throughput TCR immunosequencing, statistical association of individual TCRs with disease status, and machine learning. A later analysis re-analyzed previously published TCR beta repertoires from 650 to 800 donors and added high-resolution HLA genotyping to study TCR occurrence patterns. In the later analysis, no new phenotypic data were used to find candidate immune exposures; instead, reliance was placed on TCR beta sequences and their occurrence across donors. An earlier analysis of 500 to 750 of the donors applied high-throughput TCR beta sequencing to assess whether each TCR beta V gene segment acted as functional or pseudogenic. Donor age, sex, ethnicity and CMV serostatus were compiled alongside the repertoire data. A later genetic analysis took genome-wide SNP genotypes for about three fifths of the roughly 700 donors and used that subset as a discovery cohort. Every discovery cohort repertoire had been produced on one sequencing platform. HLA typing included class I and class II loci at four-digit resolution. Typing coverage differed by locus: A, B, C, DRB1 and DQB1 were typed in roughly 629-630 donors, DQA1 in about 560, DPA1 in nearly 610, and DPB1 in approximately 450. About 5 DR-DQ haplotypes were handled as single units for association and clustering, since linkage in the cohort was strong. Across 398 genotyped donors of the cohort, an average of approximately 220,000 unique TCR beta nucleotide sequences per donor were sequenced, and roughly 18% of those sequences were non-productive.

Findings and caveats that apply to the study as a whole: Several of the top co-occurrence clusters appeared to be linked to parvovirus B19, influenza, CMV and Epstein-Barr virus, according to a later analysis. A later analysis found that HLA-associated TCR beta chains were more clonally expanded and had lower generation probabilities than equally common non-associated chains. Across donors, most TCR sequences were observed very rarely, whereas some public TCRs were present in many individuals. A later analysis associated some 17,000 TCR beta sequences with specific HLA alleles at a false discovery rate of 0.05. The authors suggested that the approach could potentially be extended to other disease states and immunological phenotypes. The classifier was reported to diagnose cytomegalovirus status with high specificity and sensitivity in both the original cohort and the validation cohort. Compared with the roughly 670-donor mean, donors in an Asian-associated ancestry cluster had fewer N-insertions in productive TCRs, according to a later genetic analysis. The earlier analysis of some 540 of the donors excluded 15 to 20 rarely observed V segments, including chromosome 9 orphons, because counts were too low. A group of highly shared sequence variants was considered likely to be a technical artifact of the sequencing pipeline. The 87-base-pair reads could not distinguish some IMGT-functional V segments, including TRBV6-2 and TRBV6-3, so those segments were excluded. In vitro tests confirmed that a few of the cytomegalovirus-associated TCR beta chains recognize cytomegalovirus antigens. Presence/absence analyses assumed roughly uniform sequencing depth across donors, an assumption that may not hold. In an earlier analysis of around 500 of the donors, most TCR beta V segments appeared in productive rearrangements about 87% or about 30% of the time, broadly matching IMGT annotations. Because some donors lacked HLA typing at each locus, the association tests relied only on the typed subset. Immune exposure information for the cohort was limited to CMV serostatus. Correlated functional status among segregating V segments might be attributable to linkage disequilibrium, but an unknown experimental factor could not be ruled out. When HLA alleles, especially DR and DQ, strongly co-occurred, attributing TCR associations to individual alleles was difficult. In a later analysis, the rate of TCR association differed among HLA loci, with DRB1 alleles having the most associated TCRs and HLA-C alleles having the fewest. An association between a missense DCLRE1C variant and V-gene and J-gene trimming of TCR beta chains was found in a later genetic analysis and replicated in an independent cohort. A later analysis found that most CMV-associated TCR beta chains appeared HLA-restricted, with HLA associations seemingly driven largely by CMV exposure. The cohort was sequenced for TCR beta chains only, and without alpha or paired-chain data the features that could be detected were limited. The study listed approximately 150 TCR beta chains as associated with cytomegalovirus. A further reported finding was that TCR beta sequences accurately predicted the HLA-A and HLA-B alleles for most subjects in the first cohort.

Library generation was performed with the immunoSEQ multiplex PCR assay. A mixture of 60 forward primers for TCR Vbeta segments and 13 reverse primers for TCR Jbeta segments was used in the multiplex PCR. The CDR3 region of rearranged TCR beta genes was amplified from genomic DNA by a multiplex PCR assay. The amplified TCR beta libraries were sequenced on the Illumina HiSeq System as 87-base-pair reads. On the study's bioinformatics: Across the 670 or so repertoires, a later analysis counted tens of millions of unique TCR beta chains, roughly 11 million of which were shared by at least two donors. A nearest-neighbor algorithm error-corrected the raw reads and collapsed the reads into unique sequences, merging closely related sequences to remove PCR and sequencing errors. V, D and J gene segments were assigned by aligning CDR3 sequences to IMGT reference sequences. For a sequence to be retained, at least a six-nucleotide match to both a V gene segment and a J gene segment was required. A rearrangement counted as productive if the CDR3 had no stop codons and remained in frame with V and J, and every other rearrangement counted as non-productive. Following IMGT convention, CDR3 was defined as the stretch from the second conserved V-encoded cysteine up to the conserved J-encoded phenylalanine. Sequences without an unambiguous match to a single V gene segment were excluded from the earlier analysis of several hundred of the donors. An earlier analysis of around 600 of the donors classified V segments as functional when productive rearrangements were above 56.7% and as segregating when the standard deviation between donors was above 5%. A statistical classification framework was built for diagnosing cytomegalovirus status from the catalog of TCR beta chain sequences. V and J gene assignment, in a later analysis, came from comparing TCR nucleotide sequences with IMGT/GENE-DB human TR gene sequences. Using the TCRdist pipeline, a later analysis assigned CDR3 sequences along with most-parsimonious VDJ recombination scenarios. In a later analysis, each TCR beta chain was defined by its CDR3 amino acid sequence together with its V-gene family, and reads without a unique V-gene family were excluded. To address suspected cross-contamination and a sequencing artifact, a later analysis removed 550 to 750 highly shared, low-generation-probability nucleotide sequences. For each public chain, a later analysis derived a clonal expansion index from normalized ranks of inferred template counts within each repertoire. In a later analysis, generation probabilities were computed using a VDJ recombination model fitted to out-of-frame rearrangements, and the results were checked against IGoR. In a later analysis, hypergeometric tests were used to score TCR-TCR, TCR-HLA and TCR-CMV co-occurrence, with a repertoire-size bias correction applied to TCR pairs. A later analysis estimated false discovery rates by permuting HLA or CMV assignments 20 times. In a later analysis, co-occurring TCRs were grouped using DBSCAN, with TCRdist sequence similarity added in when clustering inside HLA-allele-positive subsets. Co-occurrence clustering excluded repertoires with fewer than 30,000 or more than 120,000 public chains, plus five with anomalous nucleotide sharing. Held by TCRdb, this immuneACCESS table contains in-frame sequences only and omits some clones. Under half of the omission traces to an unresolved V gene where checked; the cause of the rest is unknown. The D gene and trimming were derived from the DNA, and the V and J assignments and clone size from that table. Here the sample has about 160,000 clones; about four fifths occur a single time. Clones ranked in the top ten supply 8% to 10% of the sample.

The rearrangement joined TRBV7-9 to TRBJ1-5, with TRBD1 matching 7 junction bases. The sequence derives from a male donor in good health and CMV-seropositive. Material: PBMCs. CDR3 protein: CASSLGQGGQPQHF. The DNA reads as follows: TGTGCCAGCAGCTTAGGACAGGGAGGCCAGCCCCAGCATTTT.